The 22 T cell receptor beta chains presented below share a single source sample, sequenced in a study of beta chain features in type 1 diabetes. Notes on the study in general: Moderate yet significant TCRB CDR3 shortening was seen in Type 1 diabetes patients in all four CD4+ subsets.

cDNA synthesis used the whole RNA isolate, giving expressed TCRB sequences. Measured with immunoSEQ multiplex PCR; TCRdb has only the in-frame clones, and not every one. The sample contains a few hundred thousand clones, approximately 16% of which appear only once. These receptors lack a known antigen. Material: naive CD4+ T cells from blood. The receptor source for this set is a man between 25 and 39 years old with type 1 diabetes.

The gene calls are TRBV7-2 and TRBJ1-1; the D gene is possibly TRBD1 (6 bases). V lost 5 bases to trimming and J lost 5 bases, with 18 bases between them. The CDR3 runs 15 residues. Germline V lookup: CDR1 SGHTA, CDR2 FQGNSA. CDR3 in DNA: TGTGCCAGCAGCCCCGGATGGGGGGCAGGGACTGAAGCTTTCTTT. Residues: CASSPGWGAGTEAFF.

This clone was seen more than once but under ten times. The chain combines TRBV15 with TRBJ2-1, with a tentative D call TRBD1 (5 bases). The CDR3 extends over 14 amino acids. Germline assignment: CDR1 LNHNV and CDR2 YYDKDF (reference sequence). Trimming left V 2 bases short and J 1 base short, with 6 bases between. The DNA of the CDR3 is TGTGCCACCAGCAGACAGGGATCCTACAATGAGCAGTTCTTC. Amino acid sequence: CATSRQGSYNEQFF.

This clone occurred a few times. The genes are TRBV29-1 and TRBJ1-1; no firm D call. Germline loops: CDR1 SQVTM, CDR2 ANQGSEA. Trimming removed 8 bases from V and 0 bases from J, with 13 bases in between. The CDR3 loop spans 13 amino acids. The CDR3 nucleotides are TGCAGCTCCCGGGCACAGATGAACACTGAAGCTTTCTTT. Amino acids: CSSRAQMNTEAFF.

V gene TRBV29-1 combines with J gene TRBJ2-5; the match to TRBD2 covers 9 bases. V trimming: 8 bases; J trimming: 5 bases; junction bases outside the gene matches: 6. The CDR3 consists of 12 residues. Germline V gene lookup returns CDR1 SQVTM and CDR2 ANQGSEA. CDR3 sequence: CSSLAGEETQYF. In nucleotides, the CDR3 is TGCAGCTCATTAGCGGGAGAGGAGACCCAGTACTTC.

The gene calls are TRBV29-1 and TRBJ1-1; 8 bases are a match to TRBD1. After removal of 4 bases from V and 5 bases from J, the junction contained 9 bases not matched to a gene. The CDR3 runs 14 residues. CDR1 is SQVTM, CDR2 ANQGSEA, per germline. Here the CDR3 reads CSVVRGTGGTEAFF. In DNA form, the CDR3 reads TGCAGCGTTGTAAGAGGGACAGGAGGGACTGAAGCTTTCTTT. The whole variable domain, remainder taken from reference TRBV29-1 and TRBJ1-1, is SAVISQKPSRDICQRGTSLTIQCQVDSQVTMMFWYRQQPGQSLTLIATANQGSEATYESGFVIDKFPISRPNLTFSTLTVSNMSPEDSSIYLCSVVRGTGGTEAFFGQGTRLTVV.

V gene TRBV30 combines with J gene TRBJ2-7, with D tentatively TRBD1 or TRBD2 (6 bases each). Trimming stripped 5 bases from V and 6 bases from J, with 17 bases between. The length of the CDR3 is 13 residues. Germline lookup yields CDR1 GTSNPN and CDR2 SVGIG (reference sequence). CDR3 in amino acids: CAWAGGVVSEQYF. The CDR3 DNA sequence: TGTGCCTGGGCCGGGGGCGTCGTGAGCGAGCAGTACTTC.

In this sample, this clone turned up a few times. Written as DNA, the CDR3 is TGTGCCAGCTCGGGAACGGGACAGTACAATGAGCAGTTCTTC. Translation: CASSGTGQYNEQFF. The V call is TRBV7-9, the J call TRBJ2-1; 7 positions match TRBD1. Germline CDR1 SEHNR, CDR2 FQNEAQ (reference sequence). The ends lost 8 bases at V and 4 bases at J; junction bases unmatched: 8. The CDR3 totals 14 residues.

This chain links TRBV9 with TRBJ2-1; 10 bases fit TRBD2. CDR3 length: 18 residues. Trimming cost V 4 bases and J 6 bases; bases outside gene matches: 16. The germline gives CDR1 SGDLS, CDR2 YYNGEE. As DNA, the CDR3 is TGTGCCAGCAGCCCCACAACGATTACTAGCGGGACTTTCAATGAGCAGTTCTTC. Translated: CASSPTTITSGTFNEQFF.

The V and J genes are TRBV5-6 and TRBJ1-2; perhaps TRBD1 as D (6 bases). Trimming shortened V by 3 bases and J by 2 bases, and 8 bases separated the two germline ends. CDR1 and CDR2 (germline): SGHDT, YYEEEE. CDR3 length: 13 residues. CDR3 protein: CASSSTGNYGYTF. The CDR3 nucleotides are TGTGCCAGCAGCTCCACAGGGAACTATGGCTACACCTTC.

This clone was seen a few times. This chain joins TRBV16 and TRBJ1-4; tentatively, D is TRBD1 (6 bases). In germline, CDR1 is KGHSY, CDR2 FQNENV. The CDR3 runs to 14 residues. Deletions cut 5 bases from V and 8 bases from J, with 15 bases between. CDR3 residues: CASSANRVQEKLFF. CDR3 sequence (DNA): TGTGCCAGCAGCGCCAACAGGGTACAAGAAAAACTGTTTTTT.

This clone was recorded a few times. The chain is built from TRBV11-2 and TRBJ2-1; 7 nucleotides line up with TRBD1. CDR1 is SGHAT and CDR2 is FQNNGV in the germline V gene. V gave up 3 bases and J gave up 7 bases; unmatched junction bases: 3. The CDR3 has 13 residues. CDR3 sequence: CASSFTTGNEQFF. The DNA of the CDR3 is TGTGCCAGCAGCTTCACGACAGGGAATGAGCAGTTCTTC.

The chain's CDR3 is CASSYSGPKVTEAFF. DNA for the CDR3: TGTGCCAGCAGTTACTCAGGGCCGAAGGTCACTGAAGCTTTCTTT. V gene TRBV6-5 combines with J gene TRBJ1-1; D gene unclear. V lost 0 bases and J lost 4, with 12 bases in between. Germline values: CDR1 MNHEY, CDR2 SVGAGI. This CDR3 is 15 amino acids long.

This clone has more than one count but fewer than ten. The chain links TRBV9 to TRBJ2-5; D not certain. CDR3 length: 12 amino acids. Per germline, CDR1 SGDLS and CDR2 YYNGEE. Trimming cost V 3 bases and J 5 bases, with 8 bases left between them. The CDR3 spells CASSAVGETQYF. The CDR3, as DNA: TGTGCCAGCAGCGCAGTAGGTGAGACCCAGTACTTC.

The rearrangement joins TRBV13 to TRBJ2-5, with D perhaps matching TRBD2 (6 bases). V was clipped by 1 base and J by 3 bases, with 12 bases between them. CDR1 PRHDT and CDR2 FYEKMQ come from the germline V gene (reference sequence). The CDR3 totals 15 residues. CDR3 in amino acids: CASSLAAGQEETQYF. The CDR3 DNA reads TGTGCCAGCAGCTTAGCTGCGGGGCAGGAAGAGACCCAGTACTTC.

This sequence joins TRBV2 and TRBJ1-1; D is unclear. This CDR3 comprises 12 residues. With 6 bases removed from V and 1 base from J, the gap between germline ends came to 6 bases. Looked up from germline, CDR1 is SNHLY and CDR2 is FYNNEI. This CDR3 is CASSTQNTEAFF. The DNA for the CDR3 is TGTGCCAGCAGCACTCAGAACACTGAAGCTTTCTTT.

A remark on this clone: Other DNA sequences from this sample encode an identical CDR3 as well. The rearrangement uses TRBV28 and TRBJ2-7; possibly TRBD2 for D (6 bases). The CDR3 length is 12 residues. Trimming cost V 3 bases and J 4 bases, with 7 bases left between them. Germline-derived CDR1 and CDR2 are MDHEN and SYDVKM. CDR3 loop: CASSLAGYEQYF. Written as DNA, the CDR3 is TGTGCCAGCAGTTTGGCGGGATACGAGCAGTACTTC. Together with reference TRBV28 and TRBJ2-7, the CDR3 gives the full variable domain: DVKVTQSSRYLVKRTGEKVFLECVQDMDHENMFWYRQDPGLGLRLIYFSYDVKMKEKGDIPEGYSVSREKKERFSLILESASTNQTSMYLCASSLAGYEQYFGPGTRLTVT.

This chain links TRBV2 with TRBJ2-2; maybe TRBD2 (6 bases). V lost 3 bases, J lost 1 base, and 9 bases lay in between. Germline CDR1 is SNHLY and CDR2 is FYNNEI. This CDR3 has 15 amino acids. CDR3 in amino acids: CASSDMGGNTGELFF. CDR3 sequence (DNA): TGTGCCAGCAGTGACATGGGGGGGAACACCGGGGAGCTGTTTTTT. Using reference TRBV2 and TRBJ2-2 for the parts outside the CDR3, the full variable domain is EPEVTQTPSHQVTQMGQEVILRCVPISNHLYFYWYRQILGQKVEFLVSFYNNEISEKSEIFDDQFSVERPDGSNFTLKIRSTKLEDSAMYFCASSDMGGNTGELFFGEGSRLTVL.

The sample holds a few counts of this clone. The CDR3 here is CASSRPLAGGPEQFF. CDR3 coding DNA: TGTGCCAGCAGCCGGCCTTTAGCGGGAGGACCTGAGCAGTTCTTC. V gene TRBV7-2 combines with J gene TRBJ2-1, with 10 positions matching TRBD2. Germline V lookup: CDR1 SGHTA, CDR2 FQGNSA. The trim removed 5 bases at V and 9 bases at J, leaving 10 bases unmatched. This CDR3 is 15 amino acids long.

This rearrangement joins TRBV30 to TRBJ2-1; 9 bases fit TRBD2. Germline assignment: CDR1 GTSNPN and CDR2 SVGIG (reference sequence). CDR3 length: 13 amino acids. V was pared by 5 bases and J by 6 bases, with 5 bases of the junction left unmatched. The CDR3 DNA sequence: TGTGCCTGGGATCGGACTAGCGCCAATGAGCAGTTCTTC. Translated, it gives CAWDRTSANEQFF.

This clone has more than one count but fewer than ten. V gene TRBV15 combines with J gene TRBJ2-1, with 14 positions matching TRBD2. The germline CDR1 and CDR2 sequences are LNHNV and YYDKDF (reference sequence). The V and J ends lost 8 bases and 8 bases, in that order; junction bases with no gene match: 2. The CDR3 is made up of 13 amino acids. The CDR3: CATRLAGGDEQFF. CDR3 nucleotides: TGTGCCACCCGACTAGCGGGAGGGGATGAGCAGTTCTTC. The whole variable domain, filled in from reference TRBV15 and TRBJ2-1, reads DAMVIQNPRYQVTQFGKPVTLSCSQTLNHNVMYWYQQKSSQAPKLLFHYYDKDFNNEADTPDNFQSRRPNTSFCFLDIRSPGLGDTAMYLCATRLAGGDEQFFGPGTRLTVL.

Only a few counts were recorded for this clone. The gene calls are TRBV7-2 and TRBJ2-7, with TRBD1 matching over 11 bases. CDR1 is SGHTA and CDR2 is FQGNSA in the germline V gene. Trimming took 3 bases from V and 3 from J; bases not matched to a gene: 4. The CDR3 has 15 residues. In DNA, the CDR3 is TGTGCCAGCAGCTTTTTAGGGACAGGGGGCTACGAGCAGTACTTC. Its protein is CASSFLGTGGYEQYF.

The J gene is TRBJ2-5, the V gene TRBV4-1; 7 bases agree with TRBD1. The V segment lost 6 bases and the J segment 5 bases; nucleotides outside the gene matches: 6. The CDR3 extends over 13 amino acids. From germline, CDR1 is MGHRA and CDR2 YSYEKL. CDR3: CASSERGLETQYF. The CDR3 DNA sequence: TGCGCCAGCAGTGAGAGGGGGCTGGAGACCCAGTACTTC.